This is a list of T cell receptor beta chains from one sample in a study of cytomegalovirus exposure and HLA in healthy donors. The data were produced by immunoSEQ multiplex PCR, yet TCRdb's version contains in-frame clones alone and is incomplete. Seen here are 250,000 to 300,000 clones, roughly 85% observed once, and the top ten hold about 1%. The sample comprised PBMCs. These receptors came from a woman aged 18-35 years in good health and CMV-seronegative. Both conserved end residues are part of each CDR3. The size field is filled for only some rows; it gives once, few, many or a size class.

v_gene: TRBV27; abundance: NA; len: 14; j_gene: TRBJ1-1; CDR3aa: CASSPGTAGREAFF
v_gene: TRBV19; abundance: NA; len: 15; j_gene: TRBJ2-7; CDR3aa: CASSPRTSGRPEQYF
v_gene: TRBV4-3; abundance: NA; len: 15; j_gene: TRBJ1-1; CDR3aa: CASSQGQGWGTEAFF
v_gene: TRBV7-2; abundance: NA; len: 13; j_gene: TRBJ2-5; CDR3aa: CARSGGLQETQYF
v_gene: TRBV19; abundance: NA; len: 16; j_gene: TRBJ2-1; CDR3aa: CASTLTTSGRGGEQFF
v_gene: TRBV5-1; abundance: NA; len: 16; j_gene: TRBJ1-1; CDR3aa: CASSSPTGNMNTEAFF
v_gene: TRBV7-9; abundance: NA; len: 15; j_gene: TRBJ1-1; CDR3aa: CASSRSGQGNTEAFF
v_gene: TRBV10-2; abundance: NA; len: 12; j_gene: TRBJ2-7; CDR3aa: CASSEGDNEQYF
v_gene: TRBV25-1; abundance: NA; len: 17; j_gene: TRBJ1-1; CDR3aa: CASSELAQGAASTEAFF
v_gene: TRBV7-9; abundance: NA; len: 14; j_gene: TRBJ2-3; CDR3aa: CASSPDLEWDTQYF
v_gene: TRBV28; abundance: NA; len: 11; j_gene: TRBJ2-3; CDR3aa: CASSSRDTQYF
v_gene: TRBV4-3; abundance: once; len: 15; j_gene: TRBJ2-2; CDR3aa: CASSHGLAPTGELFF
v_gene: TRBV7-6; abundance: few; len: 13; j_gene: TRBJ2-7; CDR3aa: CASSLFRWNEQYF
v_gene: TRBV5-6; abundance: NA; len: 18; j_gene: TRBJ2-3; CDR3aa: CASSLTVSGLLSTDTQYF
v_gene: TRBV7-3; abundance: NA; len: 14; j_gene: TRBJ2-3; CDR3aa: CASSLVQGADTQYF
v_gene: TRBV6-5; abundance: NA; len: 14; j_gene: TRBJ2-5; CDR3aa: CASSYSRQGETQYF
v_gene: TRBV28; abundance: NA; len: 14; j_gene: TRBJ1-5; CDR3aa: CASSLRSGYQPQHF
v_gene: TRBV19; abundance: NA; len: 15; j_gene: TRBJ1-5; CDR3aa: CASSPTQGHGQPQHF
v_gene: TRBV6-5; abundance: NA; len: 15; j_gene: TRBJ1-5; CDR3aa: CASSYSGTGEQPQHF
v_gene: TRBV5-1; abundance: NA; len: 15; j_gene: TRBJ1-5; CDR3aa: CASSFSGTGGQPQHF
v_gene: TRBV2; abundance: few; len: 12; j_gene: TRBJ1-1; CDR3aa: CASSETGWEAFF
v_gene: TRBV29-1; abundance: NA; len: 13; j_gene: TRBJ1-2; CDR3aa: CSVEDQGSYGYTF
v_gene: TRBV2; abundance: once; len: 15; j_gene: TRBJ2-7; CDR3aa: CASRGGVAGGHEQYF
v_gene: TRBV7-7; abundance: NA; len: 16; j_gene: TRBJ2-3; CDR3aa: CASSLASGGAGDTQYF
v_gene: TRBV19; abundance: NA; len: 14; j_gene: TRBJ2-7; CDR3aa: CASSRGTVPYEQYF
v_gene: TRBV6-5; abundance: NA; len: 15; j_gene: TRBJ1-1; CDR3aa: CASSYFPDRATEAFF
v_gene: TRBV5-1; abundance: NA; len: 13; j_gene: TRBJ2-2; CDR3aa: CASQQGGTGELFF
v_gene: TRBV19; abundance: NA; len: 13; j_gene: TRBJ2-7; CDR3aa: CASSILMSYEQYF
v_gene: TRBV10-1; abundance: NA; len: 14; j_gene: TRBJ2-7; CDR3aa: CASSESWATYEQYF
v_gene: TRBV5-6; abundance: once; len: 16; j_gene: TRBJ2-7; CDR3aa: CASSPVTGTETYEQYF
v_gene: TRBV2; abundance: NA; len: 15; j_gene: TRBJ2-3; CDR3aa: CASSERRGNTDTQYF
v_gene: TRBV27; abundance: NA; len: 13; j_gene: TRBJ2-7; CDR3aa: CASSFRETYEQYF
v_gene: TRBV6-5; abundance: NA; len: 15; j_gene: TRBJ1-1; CDR3aa: CASSYSISQGAKAFF
v_gene: TRBV5-1; abundance: NA; len: 14; j_gene: TRBJ2-7; CDR3aa: CASSSSGQHYEQYF
v_gene: TRBV6-6; abundance: once; len: 13; j_gene: TRBJ1-2; CDR3aa: CASSFVGGHGYTF
v_gene: TRBV4-1; abundance: NA; len: 16; j_gene: TRBJ2-7; CDR3aa: CASSPFPKRATYEQYF
v_gene: TRBV14; abundance: NA; len: 13; j_gene: TRBJ1-1; CDR3aa: CASSQSRGTEAFF
v_gene: TRBV7-7; abundance: NA; len: 15; j_gene: TRBJ2-2; CDR3aa: CASSPGTVNTGELFF
v_gene: TRBV28; abundance: NA; len: 15; j_gene: TRBJ1-2; CDR3aa: CASSAQGQSHYGYTF
v_gene: TRBV5-1; abundance: NA; len: 16; j_gene: TRBJ2-5; CDR3aa: CASSLGSRATKETQYF
v_gene: TRBV18; abundance: NA; len: 14; j_gene: TRBJ2-1; CDR3aa: CASSPTGTYNEQFF
v_gene: TRBV5-1; abundance: NA; len: 15; j_gene: TRBJ2-3; CDR3aa: CASSGLAGVGDTQYF
v_gene: TRBV29-1; abundance: NA; len: 15; j_gene: TRBJ2-1; CDR3aa: CSVQLAGGFYNEQFF
v_gene: TRBV19; abundance: once; len: 16; j_gene: TRBJ1-5; CDR3aa: CASSLRGPGSNQPQHF
v_gene: TRBV5-1; abundance: once; len: 15; j_gene: TRBJ2-4; CDR3aa: CASSPDRGSRNIQYF
v_gene: TRBV4-1; abundance: NA; len: 15; j_gene: TRBJ2-2; CDR3aa: CASSQDRQGPGELFF
v_gene: TRBV9; abundance: NA; len: 16; j_gene: TRBJ1-1; CDR3aa: CASSPHPGGIGTEAFF
v_gene: TRBV5-1; abundance: NA; len: 16; j_gene: TRBJ1-4; CDR3aa: CASSLEGGQGGEKLFF
v_gene: TRBV29-1; abundance: NA; len: 14; j_gene: TRBJ1-5; CDR3aa: CSVVQGAKNQPQHF
v_gene: TRBV6-5; abundance: NA; len: 14; j_gene: TRBJ2-7; CDR3aa: CASSPTSGRSEQYF
v_gene: TRBV2; abundance: NA; len: 15; j_gene: TRBJ2-3; CDR3aa: CASSEQGTNVNTQYF
v_gene: TRBV7-2; abundance: once; len: 16; j_gene: TRBJ2-7; CDR3aa: CASSLVRLGRSYEQYF
v_gene: TRBV6-5; abundance: NA; len: 14; j_gene: TRBJ1-2; CDR3aa: CASASREGWYGYTF
v_gene: TRBV7-8; abundance: NA; len: 14; j_gene: TRBJ1-1; CDR3aa: CASSLGGGAAEAFF
v_gene: TRBV7-8; abundance: NA; len: 12; j_gene: TRBJ2-7; CDR3aa: CASSFGRDEQYF
v_gene: TRBV25-1; abundance: NA; len: 14; j_gene: TRBJ1-2; CDR3aa: CASSDREELDGYTF
v_gene: TRBV7-9; abundance: NA; len: 14; j_gene: TRBJ2-1; CDR3aa: CASSLGGVYNEQFF
v_gene: TRBV20-1; abundance: few; len: 11; j_gene: TRBJ1-2; CDR3aa: CSARENYGYTF
v_gene: TRBV18; abundance: few; len: 13; j_gene: TRBJ1-2; CDR3aa: CASSPDGDYGYTF